This T cell receptor beta chain was captured in a study of cytomegalovirus exposure and HLA in healthy donors. Study-wide results and limits: Sequencing had likely introduced a cluster of highly shared sequence variants as an artifact.

It was with 60 Vbeta and 13 Jbeta primers that the PCR ran. Sequencing used immunoSEQ multiplex PCR; TCRdb keeps in-frame clones, though not all of them. The table includes 150,000 to 200,000 clones, 60% to 80% detected once. This CDR3 is built from 14 residues. The germline V gene encodes CDR1 MNHEY and CDR2 SVGAGI. V dropped 2 bases and J dropped 10 bases, with 12 bases sitting between them. This clone was seen a handful of times. Antigen: not known. The sequence came from a woman between 45 and 65 years old in good health and CMV-seropositive. Sequencing was done on a sample of PBMCs. The V and J genes are TRBV6-5 and TRBJ1-6, with D tentatively TRBD1 (6 bases). CDR3 sequence reads: CASSYVTGTSPLHF. CDR3 DNA sequence: TGTGCCAGCAGTTACGTAACAGGGACCTCACCCCTCCACTTT.